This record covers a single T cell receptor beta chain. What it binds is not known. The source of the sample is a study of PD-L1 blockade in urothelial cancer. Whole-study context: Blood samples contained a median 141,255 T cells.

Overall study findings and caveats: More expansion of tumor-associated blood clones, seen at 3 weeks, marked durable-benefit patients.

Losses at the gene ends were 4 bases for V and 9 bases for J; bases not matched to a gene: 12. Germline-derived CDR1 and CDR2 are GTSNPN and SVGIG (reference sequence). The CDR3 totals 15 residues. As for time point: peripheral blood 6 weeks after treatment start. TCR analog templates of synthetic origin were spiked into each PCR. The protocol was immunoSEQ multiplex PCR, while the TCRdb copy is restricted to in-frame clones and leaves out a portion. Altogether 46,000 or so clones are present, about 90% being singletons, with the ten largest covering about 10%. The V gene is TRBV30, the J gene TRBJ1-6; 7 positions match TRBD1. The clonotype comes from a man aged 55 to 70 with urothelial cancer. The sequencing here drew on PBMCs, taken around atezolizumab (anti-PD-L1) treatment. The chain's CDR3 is CAWIRSGTVFSPLHF. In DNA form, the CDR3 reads TGTGCCTGGATCCGGTCCGGGACAGTATTTTCACCCCTCCACTTT.